This T cell receptor (beta chain) was sequenced in a study of cytomegalovirus exposure and HLA in healthy donors. The primer mix had 60 Vbeta and 13 Jbeta primers. The method was immunoSEQ multiplex PCR; TCRdb's version includes in-frame clones alone and lacks a portion of them. The data contain 300,000 or so clones, 70% to 90% of them singletons. The CDR3 runs to 19 residues. The junction had 11 bases not matched to a gene; V was cut back by 1 base and J by 2 bases. Germline lookup yields CDR1 SGHNT and CDR2 YENEEA. This sequence joins TRBV11-3 and TRBJ1-4; 9 positions match TRBD1. This clonotype was obtained from a woman in her thirties or forties in good health and CMV-seropositive. Sequenced input: PBMCs. CDR3 sequence (DNA): TGTGCCAGCAGCTTAGCACCGCCGACCGACAGGGGGACTAATGAAAAACTGTTTTTT. It encodes CASSLAPPTDRGTNEKLFF. The variable domain in full, with the rest retrieved from reference TRBV11-3 and TRBJ1-4, is EAGVVQSPRYKIIEKKQPVAFWCNPISGHNTLYWYLQNLGQGPELLIRYENEEAVDDSQLPKDRFSAERLKGVDSTLKIQPAELGDSAVYLCASSLAPPTDRGTNEKLFFGSGTQLSVL.